This T cell receptor beta chain was found in a study of shared clonotypes between healthy human individuals. Whole-study context: Each donor's CD4 naive and CD4 memory cells filled three plates apiece, CD8 naive two, and CD8 memory one. Study-level results: Rarefaction indicated that sorted-subset sequencing remained incomplete although depth was large.

The CDR3 is made up of 12 amino acids. Germline CDR1 is MNHNY and CDR2 is SVGAGI (reference sequence). Profiled with immunoSEQ multiplex PCR; TCRdb holds only in-frame clones, not every one. Among about 770,000 clones listed, roughly 72% were seen once. The split of CD4+ cells yielded CD45RA+ naive and CD45RA-negative memory subsets. To note about this clone: Its antigen is undetermined.

Sequenced sample: memory CD4+ T cells sorted from blood. Indicated subset: CD45RA-negative fraction. The chain links TRBV6-6 to TRBJ2-3; D is perhaps TRBD2 (6 bases). The origin of this receptor is a woman aged 25 to 39 in good health. The CDR3 DNA is TGTGCTGGCGGGGCTAGCACAGATACGCAGTATTTT. Translated: CAGGASTDTQYF.